The T cell receptor beta chain described here comes from a study of cytomegalovirus exposure and HLA in healthy donors (dated by TCRdb to the late 2010s). Some background on the complete study: An earlier analysis of roughly 500 of the donors reported approximately 290 Gb of sequence data and 100 million to 140 million unique TCR beta sequences from around 200 million T cells. To predict cytomegalovirus infection status, the study combined high-throughput TCR immunosequencing, statistical association of individual TCRs with disease status, and machine learning. A separate validation cohort of 90 to 150 different subjects was used in addition to the roughly 640-subject first cohort. Both class I and class II loci were covered by HLA typing, at four-digit resolution. About five DR-DQ haplotypes were handled as single units for association and clustering because linkage in the cohort was strong. Of the approximately 400 genotyped donors, roughly 80% were placed in the genetic ancestry cluster associated with self-reported Caucasian donors. On average, roughly 250,000 unique TCR beta nucleotide sequences were sequenced per donor among several hundred genotyped donors of the cohort, with 15% to 20% of those sequences being non-productive. To decide whether each TCR beta V gene segment behaved as functional or pseudogenic, an earlier analysis of 587 of the donors relied on high-throughput TCR beta sequencing. To study patterns of TCR occurrence, a later analysis re-analyzed previously published TCR beta repertoires from 700 or so donors and added high-resolution HLA genotyping. A later genetic analysis took genome-wide SNP genotypes for about three fifths of the roughly 670 donors and used that subset as a discovery cohort. The study used immunosequencing to profile the T cell repertoires of several hundred subjects and linked those repertoires to cytomegalovirus serostatus. Donor age, sex, ethnicity and CMV serostatus were compiled together with the repertoire data. The aim of the study was to test whether cataloging public T cell receptors could identify signatures of past pathogen exposure. All discovery cohort repertoires had been generated on a single sequencing platform. About 310 gigabases of sequencing data and some 85 million unique TCR sequences were included in an early release covering under 650 HLA-typed donors. The later analysis used no new phenotypic data to find candidate immune exposures, relying instead on TCR beta sequences and their occurrence across donors. The number of donors typed differed by locus, with roughly 620-630 for A, B, C, DRB1 and DQB1, 522 for DQA1, some 570 for DPA1, and 400 to 490 for DPB1. The investigation overall reported the following: The study listed 150 to 200 TCR beta chains as associated with cytomegalovirus. A later genetic analysis reported fewer N-insertions in productive TCRs among donors in an Asian-associated ancestry cluster than the roughly 700-donor mean. According to a later analysis, TCR association rates differed among HLA loci, with DRB1 alleles showing the most associated TCRs and HLA-C alleles showing the fewest. A few of the identified cytomegalovirus-associated TCR beta chains were confirmed in vitro to be specific for cytomegalovirus antigens. According to the authors, the approach could potentially be generalized to other disease states and immunological phenotypes. Because counts were too low, about 15 rarely observed V segments, including chromosome 9 orphons, were left out of the earlier analysis of roughly 600 of the donors. HLA typing was unavailable for some donors at each locus, so association tests used only the typed subset. V-gene and J-gene trimming of TCR beta chains was associated with a missense DCLRE1C variant in a later genetic analysis, and the association was replicated in an independent cohort. Sequencing depth was assumed to be roughly uniform across donors in the presence/absence analyses, though that assumption may not hold. In a later analysis, 15,000 to 20,000 TCR beta sequences were associated with specific HLA alleles at a false discovery rate of 0.05. When HLA alleles, especially DR and DQ, strongly co-occurred, TCR associations were difficult to assign to individual alleles. Cytomegalovirus status was reported to be diagnosed by the classifier with high specificity and sensitivity in both the original and validation cohorts. This cohort had only TCR beta chains sequenced, and the lack of alpha or paired-chain data limited which features could be detected. A further reported finding was that TCR beta sequences accurately predicted the HLA-A and HLA-B alleles for most subjects in the first cohort. A later analysis found that most CMV-associated TCR beta chains appeared HLA-restricted, with HLA associations seemingly driven largely by CMV exposure. Because the 87-base-pair reads could not distinguish some IMGT-functional V segments, including TRBV6-2 and TRBV6-3, those segments were excluded. In an earlier analysis of some 500 of the donors, most TCR beta V segments appeared in productive rearrangements about 87% or about 30% of the time, broadly matching IMGT annotations. According to a later analysis, parvovirus B19, influenza, CMV and Epstein-Barr virus appeared linked to several top co-occurrence clusters. While some public TCRs were present in many individuals, most TCR sequences turned up only very rarely across donors. Linkage disequilibrium might explain the correlated functional status among segregating V segments, but an unknown experimental factor could not be excluded. For the cohort, immune exposure information was limited to CMV serostatus. A later analysis found that HLA-associated TCR beta chains were more clonally expanded and had lower generation probabilities than equally common non-associated chains. The sequencing pipeline was judged likely to have produced a cluster of highly shared sequence variants as a technical artifact.

Per the germline V gene, MNHEY is the CDR1 and SVGAGI is the CDR2. V sheds 2 bases and J sheds 3 bases, leaving 10 bases between their ends. Measured from the cysteine to the phenylalanine, the CDR3 is 15 residues long. The retained sequence is limited to the CDR3, 45 bases, with the frame set at the first base. This clone has more than one count but fewer than ten. Its antigen is currently not known. No qualities accompany the bases; no much larger clone lies one base away. The library was made by the immunoSEQ multiplex PCR assay. A mixture of 60 forward primers for TCR Vbeta segments and 13 reverse primers for TCR Jbeta segments was used in the multiplex PCR. The CDR3 region of rearranged TCR beta genes was amplified from genomic DNA with a multiplex PCR assay. The Illumina HiSeq System was used to sequence the amplified TCR beta libraries as 87-base-pair reads. The authors processed their data as follows. A later analysis tallied around 82 million unique TCR beta chains across the 700 or so repertoires, and around 12 million of those chains were shared by two or more donors. Raw reads were error-corrected and collapsed into unique sequences by a nearest-neighbor algorithm in which closely related sequences were merged to remove PCR and sequencing errors. Alignment of CDR3 sequences to IMGT reference sequences was used to assign V, D and J gene segments. For a sequence to be retained, at least a six-nucleotide match to both a V gene segment and a J gene segment was required. Rearrangements were called productive when the CDR3 lacked stop codons and stayed in frame with V and J; all others were non-productive. CDR3 was defined according to IMGT convention as the region running from the second conserved V-encoded cysteine to the conserved J-encoded phenylalanine. Sequences without an unambiguous match to a single V gene segment were excluded from the earlier analysis of 500 to 700 of the donors. An earlier analysis of 550 to 650 of the donors classified V segments as functional when productive rearrangements were above 56.7% and as segregating when the standard deviation between donors was above 5%. A statistical classification framework was built to diagnose cytomegalovirus status from the catalog of TCR beta chain sequences. A later analysis assigned V and J genes by comparing TCR nucleotide sequences with IMGT/GENE-DB human TR gene sequences. Using the TCRdist pipeline, a later analysis assigned CDR3 sequences along with most-parsimonious VDJ recombination scenarios. A later analysis defined each TCR beta chain by its CDR3 amino acid sequence plus V-gene family, and excluded reads lacking a unique V-gene family. A later analysis removed several hundred highly shared, low-generation-probability nucleotide sequences to deal with suspected cross-contamination and a sequencing artifact. In a later analysis, a clonal expansion index for each public chain was calculated from normalized within-repertoire ranks of inferred template counts. In a later analysis, generation probabilities were computed with a VDJ recombination model fitted to out-of-frame rearrangements, and the resulting probabilities were checked against IGoR. Hypergeometric tests were used in a later analysis to score TCR-TCR, TCR-HLA and TCR-CMV co-occurrence, with a repertoire-size bias correction applied to the TCR pairs. In a later analysis, false discovery rates were estimated by permuting HLA or CMV assignments 20 times. In a later analysis, co-occurring TCRs were grouped using DBSCAN, and TCRdist sequence similarity was added for clustering within HLA-allele-positive subsets. Repertoires with fewer than 30,000 or more than 120,000 public chains were left out of co-occurrence clustering, as were roughly five repertoires with anomalous nucleotide sharing. The immuneACCESS repertoire file appears here via TCRdb, limited to in-frame rearrangements. These files lack a portion of the clones; in checked studies, under half of the deficit traces to unresolved V genes, and the cause of the others is not known. The V and J calls and clone size were taken over from that table, and D and trimming were inferred from the DNA. The sample table contains about 160,000 clones; only one count was recorded for around 80% of them. The ten largest clones capture around an eighth of the sample.

The cohort was made up of 666 healthy bone marrow donors. At the time of sampling, all cohort members were nominally healthy, though unrecorded immune exposures were likely present. The donor was CMV seropositive and belonged to the group of 250 to 300 seropositive cohort members. A peripheral blood sample was provided by each donor, and peripheral blood mononuclear cells were used for TCR beta sequencing. Genomic DNA extraction from the blood cell samples was performed with the Qiagen DNeasy Blood Extraction Kit. Material: PBMCs. The clonotype was recovered from a man aged 35 to 55 in good health and CMV-seropositive. Recombination linked TRBV6-5 to TRBJ2-2, with TRBD2 tentatively as D gene (7 bases match). Read as DNA, the sequence is TGTGCCAGCAGTTACGGGCGGGGGCACACCGGGGAGCTGTTTTTT. This gives the protein CASSYGRGHTGELFF.